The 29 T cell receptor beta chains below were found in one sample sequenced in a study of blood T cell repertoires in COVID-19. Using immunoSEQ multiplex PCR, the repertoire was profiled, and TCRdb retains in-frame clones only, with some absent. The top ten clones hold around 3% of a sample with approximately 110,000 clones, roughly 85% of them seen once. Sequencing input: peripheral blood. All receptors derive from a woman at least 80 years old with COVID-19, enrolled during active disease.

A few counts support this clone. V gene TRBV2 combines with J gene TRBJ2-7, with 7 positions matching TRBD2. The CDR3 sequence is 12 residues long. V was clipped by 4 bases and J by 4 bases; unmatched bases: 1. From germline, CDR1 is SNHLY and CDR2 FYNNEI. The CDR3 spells CASSVGGYEQYF. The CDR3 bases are TGTGCCAGCAGTGTGGGAGGGTACGAGCAGTACTTC. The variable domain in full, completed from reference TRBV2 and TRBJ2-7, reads EPEVTQTPSHQVTQMGQEVILRCVPISNHLYFYWYRQILGQKVEFLVSFYNNEISEKSEIFDDQFSVERPDGSNFTLKIRSTKLEDSAMYFCASSVGGYEQYFGPGTRLTVT.

This CDR3 reads CASSLGQRPYEQYF. CDR3 bases: TGTGCCAGCAGCCTGGGACAGAGGCCCTACGAGCAGTACTTC. The V gene is TRBV12-1, the J gene TRBJ2-7; the D call in the table, TRBD1, was not verified against the DNA. TRBV12-1 is an annotated pseudogene. There are 14 residues in the CDR3.

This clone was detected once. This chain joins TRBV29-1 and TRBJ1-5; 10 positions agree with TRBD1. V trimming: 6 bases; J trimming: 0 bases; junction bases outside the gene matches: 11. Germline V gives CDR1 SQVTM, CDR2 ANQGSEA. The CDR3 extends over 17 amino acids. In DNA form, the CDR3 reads TGCAGCGTCGACCCGGGACAGGGGACCCATAGCAATCAGCCCCAGCATTTT. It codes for CSVDPGQGTHSNQPQHF.

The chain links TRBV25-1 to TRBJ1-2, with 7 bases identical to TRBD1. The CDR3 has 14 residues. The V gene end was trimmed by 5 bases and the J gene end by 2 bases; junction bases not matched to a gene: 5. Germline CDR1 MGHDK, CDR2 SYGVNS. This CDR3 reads CASSLTGLNYGYTF. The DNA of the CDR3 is TGTGCCAGCAGTTTGACAGGGCTGAACTATGGCTACACCTTC.

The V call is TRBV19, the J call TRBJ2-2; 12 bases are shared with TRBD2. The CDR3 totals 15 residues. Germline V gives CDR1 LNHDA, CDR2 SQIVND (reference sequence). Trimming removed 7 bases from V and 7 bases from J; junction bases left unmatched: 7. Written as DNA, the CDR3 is TGTGCCAGTAAGAGAACTAGCGGGAGGATCGGGGAGCTGTTTTTT. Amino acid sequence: CASKRTSGRIGELFF.

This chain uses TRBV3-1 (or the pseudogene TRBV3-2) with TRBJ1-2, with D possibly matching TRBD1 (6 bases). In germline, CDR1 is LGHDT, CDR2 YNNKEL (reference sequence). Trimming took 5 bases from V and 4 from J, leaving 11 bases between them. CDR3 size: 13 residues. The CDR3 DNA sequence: TGTGCCAGCAGCACCGACAGGACCTATGGCTACACCTTC. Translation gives CASSTDRTYGYTF.

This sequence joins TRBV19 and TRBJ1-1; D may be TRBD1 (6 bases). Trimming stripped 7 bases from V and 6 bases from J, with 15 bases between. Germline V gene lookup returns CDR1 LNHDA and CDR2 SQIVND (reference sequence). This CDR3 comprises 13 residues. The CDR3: CASKRAGAAEAFF. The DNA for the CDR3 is TGTGCCAGTAAGAGGGCAGGGGCTGCTGAAGCTTTCTTT.

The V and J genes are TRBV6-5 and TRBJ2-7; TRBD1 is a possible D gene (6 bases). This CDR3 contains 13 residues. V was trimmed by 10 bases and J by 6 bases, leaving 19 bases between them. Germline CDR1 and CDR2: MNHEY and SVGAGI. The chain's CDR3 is CATTGPGVGEQYF. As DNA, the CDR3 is TGTGCCACTACGGGACCAGGGGTCGGCGAGCAGTACTTC.

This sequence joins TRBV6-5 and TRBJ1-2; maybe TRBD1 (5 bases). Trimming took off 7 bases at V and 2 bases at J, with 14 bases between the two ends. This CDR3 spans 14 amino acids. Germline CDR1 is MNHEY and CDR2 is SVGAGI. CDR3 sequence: CASTQSDSNYGYTF. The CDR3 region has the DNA TGTGCCAGCACCCAATCCGACAGCAACTATGGCTACACCTTC.

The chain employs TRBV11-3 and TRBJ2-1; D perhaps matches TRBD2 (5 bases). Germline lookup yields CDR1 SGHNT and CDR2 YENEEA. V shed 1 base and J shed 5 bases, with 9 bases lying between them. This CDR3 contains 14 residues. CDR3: CASSLAAANNEQFF. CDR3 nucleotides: TGTGCCAGCAGCTTAGCAGCGGCGAACAATGAGCAGTTCTTC.

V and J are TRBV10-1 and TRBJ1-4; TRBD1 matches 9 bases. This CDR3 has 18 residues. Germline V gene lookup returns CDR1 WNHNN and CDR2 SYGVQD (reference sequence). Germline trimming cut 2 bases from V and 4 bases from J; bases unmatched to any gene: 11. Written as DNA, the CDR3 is TGCGCCAGCAGTGAGGGATGGGACAGGGTAAGCCGTAATGAAAAACTGTTTTTT. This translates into CASSEGWDRVSRNEKLFF.

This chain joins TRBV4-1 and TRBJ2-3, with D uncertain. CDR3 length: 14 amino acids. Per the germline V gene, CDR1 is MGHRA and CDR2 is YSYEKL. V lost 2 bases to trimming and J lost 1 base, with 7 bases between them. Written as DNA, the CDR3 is TGCGCCAGCAGCCAATCTCGGGGCACAGATACGCAGTATTTT. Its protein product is CASSQSRGTDTQYF.

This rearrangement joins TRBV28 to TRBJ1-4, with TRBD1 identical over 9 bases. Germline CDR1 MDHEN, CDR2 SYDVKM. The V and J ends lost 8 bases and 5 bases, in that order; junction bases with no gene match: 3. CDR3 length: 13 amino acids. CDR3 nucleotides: TGTGCCAGCGGGGGGACAGGGAATGAAAAACTGTTTTTT. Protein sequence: CASGGTGNEKLFF.

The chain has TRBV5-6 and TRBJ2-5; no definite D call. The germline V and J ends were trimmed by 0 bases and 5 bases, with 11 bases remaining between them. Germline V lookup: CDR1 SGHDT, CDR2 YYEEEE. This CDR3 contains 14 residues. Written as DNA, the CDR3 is TGTGCCAGCAGCTTGGGGGCTATGCACGAGACCCAGTACTTC. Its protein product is CASSLGAMHETQYF. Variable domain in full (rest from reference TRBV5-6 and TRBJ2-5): DAGVTQSPTHLIKTRGQQVTLRCSPKSGHDTVSWYQQALGQGPQFIFQYYEEEERQRGNFPDRFSGHQFPNYSSELNVNALLLGDSALYLCASSLGAMHETQYFGPGTRLLVL.

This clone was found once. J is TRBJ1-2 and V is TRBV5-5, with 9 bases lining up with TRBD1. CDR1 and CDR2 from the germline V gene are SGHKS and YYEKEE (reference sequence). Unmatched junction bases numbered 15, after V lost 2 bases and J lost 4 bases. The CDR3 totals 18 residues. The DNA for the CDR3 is TGTGCCAGCAGCTTCGGGGAACAGGGGGCGGGGGCCCTCTATGGCTACACCTTC. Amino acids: CASSFGEQGAGALYGYTF.

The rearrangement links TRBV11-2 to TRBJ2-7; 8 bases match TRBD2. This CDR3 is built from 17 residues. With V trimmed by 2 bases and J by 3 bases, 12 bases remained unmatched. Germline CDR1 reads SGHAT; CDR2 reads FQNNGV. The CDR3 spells CASSLTLVGTRVYEQYF. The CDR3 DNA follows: TGTGCCAGCAGCTTAACGTTAGTCGGGACTAGGGTCTACGAGCAGTACTTC.

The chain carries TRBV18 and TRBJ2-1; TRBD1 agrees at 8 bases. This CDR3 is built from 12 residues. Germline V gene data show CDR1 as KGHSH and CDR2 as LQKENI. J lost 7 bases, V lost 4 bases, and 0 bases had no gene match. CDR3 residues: CASSRQGNEQFF. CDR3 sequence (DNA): TGTGCCAGCTCACGACAGGGGAATGAGCAGTTCTTC.

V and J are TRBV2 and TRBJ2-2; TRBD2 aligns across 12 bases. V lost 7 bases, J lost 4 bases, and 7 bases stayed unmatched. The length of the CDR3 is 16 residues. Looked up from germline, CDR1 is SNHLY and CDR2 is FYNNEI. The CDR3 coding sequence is TGTGCCAGCAAGTTACTAGCGGGAGGATCCACCGGGGAGCTGTTTTTT. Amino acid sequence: CASKLLAGGSTGELFF.

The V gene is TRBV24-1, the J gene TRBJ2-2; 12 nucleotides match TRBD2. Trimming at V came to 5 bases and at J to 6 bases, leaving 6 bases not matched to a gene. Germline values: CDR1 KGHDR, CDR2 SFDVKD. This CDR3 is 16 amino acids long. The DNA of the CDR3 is TGTGCCACCAGTGGTACGACTAGCGGGAGTTCCGGGGAGCTGTTTTTT. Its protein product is CATSGTTSGSSGELFF.

The CDR3 reads CASSQEPIQGGYGYTF. CDR3 in DNA: TGCGCCAGCAGCCAGGAACCCATTCAGGGAGGCTATGGCTACACCTTC. The V and J genes are TRBV4-1 and TRBJ1-2, with a tentative D call TRBD1 (5 bases). The CDR3 has 16 residues. CDR1 MGHRA and CDR2 YSYEKL come from the germline V gene. V dropped 3 bases and J dropped 4 bases, with 18 bases sitting between them.

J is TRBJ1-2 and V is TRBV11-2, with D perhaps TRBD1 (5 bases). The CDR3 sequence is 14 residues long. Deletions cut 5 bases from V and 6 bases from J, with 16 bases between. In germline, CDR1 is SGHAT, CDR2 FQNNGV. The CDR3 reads CASSRGTGVHGYTF. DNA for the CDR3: TGTGCCAGCAGCCGAGGTACGGGGGTACATGGCTACACCTTC.

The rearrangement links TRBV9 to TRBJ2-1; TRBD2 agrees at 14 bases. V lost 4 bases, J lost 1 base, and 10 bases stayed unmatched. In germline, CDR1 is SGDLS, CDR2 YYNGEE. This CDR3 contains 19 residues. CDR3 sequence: CASSPKGLAGERSYNEQFF. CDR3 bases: TGTGCCAGCAGCCCGAAGGGACTAGCGGGAGAAAGGTCCTACAATGAGCAGTTCTTC.

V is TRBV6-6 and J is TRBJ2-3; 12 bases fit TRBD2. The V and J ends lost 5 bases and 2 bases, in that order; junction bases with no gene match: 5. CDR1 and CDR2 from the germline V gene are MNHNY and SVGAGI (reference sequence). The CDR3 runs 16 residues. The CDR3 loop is CASSPGLAGSTDTQYF. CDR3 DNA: TGTGCCAGCAGTCCAGGACTAGCGGGATCCACAGATACGCAGTATTTT.

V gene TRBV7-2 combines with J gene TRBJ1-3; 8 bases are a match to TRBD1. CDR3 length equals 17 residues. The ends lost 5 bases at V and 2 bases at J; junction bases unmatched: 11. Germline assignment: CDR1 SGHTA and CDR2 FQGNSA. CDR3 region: CASSQGQGPSTGNTIYF. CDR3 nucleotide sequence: TGTGCCAGCAGCCAAGGACAGGGCCCTTCCACTGGAAACACCATATATTTT. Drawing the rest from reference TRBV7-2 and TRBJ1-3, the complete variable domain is GAGVSQSPSNKVTEKGKDVELRCDPISGHTALYWYRQSLGQGLEFLIYFQGNSAPDKSGLPSDRFSAERTGGSVSTLTIQRTQQEDSAVYLCASSQGQGPSTGNTIYFGEGSWLTVV.

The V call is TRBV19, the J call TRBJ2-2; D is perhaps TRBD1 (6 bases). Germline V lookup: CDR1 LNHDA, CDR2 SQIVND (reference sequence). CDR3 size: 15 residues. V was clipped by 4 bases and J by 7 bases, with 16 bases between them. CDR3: CASSTSGAVVGELFF. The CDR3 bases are TGTGCCAGTAGTACCTCAGGGGCAGTTGTCGGGGAGCTGTTTTTT.

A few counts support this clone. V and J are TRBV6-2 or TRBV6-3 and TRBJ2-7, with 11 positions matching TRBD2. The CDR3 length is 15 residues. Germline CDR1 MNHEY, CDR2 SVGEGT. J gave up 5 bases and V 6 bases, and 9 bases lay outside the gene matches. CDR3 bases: TGTGCCAGCAGCTCGATAGCGGGAGGGAAGAACGAGCAGTACTTC. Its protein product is CASSSIAGGKNEQYF.

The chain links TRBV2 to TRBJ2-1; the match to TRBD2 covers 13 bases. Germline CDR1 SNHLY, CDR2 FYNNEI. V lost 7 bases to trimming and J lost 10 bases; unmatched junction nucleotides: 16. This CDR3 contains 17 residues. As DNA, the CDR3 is TGTGCCAGCATCGGGACTAGCGGGACTATCGCCAGCAGGGAGCAGTTCTTC. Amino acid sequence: CASIGTSGTIASREQFF.

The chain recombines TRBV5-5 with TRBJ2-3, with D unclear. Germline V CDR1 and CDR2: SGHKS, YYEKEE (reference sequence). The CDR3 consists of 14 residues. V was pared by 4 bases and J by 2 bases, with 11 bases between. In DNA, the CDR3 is TGTGCCAGCAGCCCCAACAGTTTCACAGATACGCAGTATTTT. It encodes CASSPNSFTDTQYF.

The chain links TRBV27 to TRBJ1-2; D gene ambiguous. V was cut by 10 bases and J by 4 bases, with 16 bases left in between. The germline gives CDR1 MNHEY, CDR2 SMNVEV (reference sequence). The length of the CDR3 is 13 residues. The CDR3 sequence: CATQRALGYGYTF. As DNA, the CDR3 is TGTGCCACCCAGAGGGCATTAGGCTATGGCTACACCTTC.